This T cell receptor beta chain stems from a study of blood T cell repertoires in COVID-19. Study-level information: Italy, Spain and the United States were the sources of the convalescent and acute COVID-19 samples.

Per the germline V gene, CDR1 is SGHNT and CDR2 is YYREEE (reference sequence). The V and J ends lost 7 bases and 7 bases, in that order; junction bases with no gene match: 6. The CDR3 sequence is 13 residues long. Under the authors' procedure: Cell counts per sample came from amplifying reference gene primers. TCRdb keeps only in-frame clones here, not all; method: immunoSEQ multiplex PCR. V and J calls and clone size are those listed in that table; D and trimming were worked out from the DNA. The repertoire holds over 250,000 clones, around 90% seen once, with roughly 2.3% in the top ten. What was sequenced was peripheral blood. This rearrangement joins TRBV5-4 to TRBJ2-1; 9 bases align to TRBD2. The TCR originated in a man over 45 with acute or convalescent COVID-19. CDR3 protein: CASPSGGPNEQFF. CDR3 sequence (DNA): TGTGCCAGCCCCAGCGGGGGGCCGAATGAGCAGTTCTTC.